This entry lists 19 T cell receptor beta chains sequenced from one sample in a study of OX40 agonist ivuxolimab in advanced cancers. TCRdb's table, derived via immunoSEQ multiplex PCR, lists solely in-frame clones and lacks some. The table shows 50,000 to 70,000 clones, with roughly 84% occurring only once. Specimen: CD4+ or CD8+ T cells sorted from blood, collected in a trial of the OX40 agonist ivuxolimab. Receptors originate from an adult with an advanced solid tumor such as melanoma, head and neck, liver or kidney cancer.

The rearrangement links TRBV7-2 to TRBJ1-6, with TRBD1 matching over 8 bases. The V segment lost 5 bases and the J segment 9 bases; nucleotides outside the gene matches: 6. Germline V CDR1 and CDR2: SGHTA, FQGNSA. This CDR3 has 14 residues. This chain's CDR3 is CASSVGTGLSPLHF. DNA of the CDR3: TGTGCCAGCAGCGTAGGGACAGGACTTTCACCCCTCCACTTT.

V is TRBV10-1 and J is TRBJ2-3; 7 bases fit TRBD1. This CDR3 is 14 amino acids long. V lost 5 bases to trimming and J lost 3 bases; unmatched junction nucleotides: 5. Germline CDR1 reads WNHNN; CDR2 reads SYGVQD (reference sequence). As DNA, the CDR3 is TGCGCCAGCAGTAAGGGGGCAATGACAGATACGCAGTATTTT. Translating gives CASSKGAMTDTQYF.

The chain couples TRBV5-4 to TRBJ1-2; TRBD1 aligns across 8 bases. This CDR3 comprises 14 residues. After removal of 4 bases from V and 4 bases from J, the junction contained 6 bases not matched to a gene. Germline values: CDR1 SGHNT, CDR2 YYREEE (reference sequence). The CDR3 spells CASSPGTGVYGYTF. CDR3 nucleotides: TGTGCCAGCAGCCCCGGGACAGGAGTCTATGGCTACACCTTC.

This chain connects TRBV5-1 to TRBJ2-7; TRBD2 aligns across 10 bases. The CDR3 runs 15 residues. J was trimmed by 2 bases and V by 0 bases; bases with no gene match: 2. From germline, CDR1 is SGHRS and CDR2 YFSETQ. CDR3 protein: CASSLVLAGAYEQYF. The CDR3 DNA reads as TGCGCCAGCAGCTTGGTTCTAGCGGGAGCCTACGAGCAGTACTTC.

The chain employs TRBV7-9 and TRBJ2-3, with 10 positions matching TRBD2. Germline-derived CDR1 and CDR2 are SEHNR and FQNEAQ (reference sequence). V dropped 1 base and J dropped 4; count of bases not matched to a gene: 8. The CDR3 loop spans 17 amino acids. The CDR3 here is CASSLELAGEAADTQYF. CDR3 DNA: TGTGCCAGCAGCTTAGAGCTAGCGGGAGAAGCCGCAGATACGCAGTATTTT. Full variable domain (remainder filled in from reference TRBV7-9 and TRBJ2-3): DTGVSQNPRHKITKRGQNVTFRCDPISEHNRLYWYRQTLGQGPEFLTYFQNEAQLEKSRLLSDRFSAERPKGSFSTLEIQRTEQGDSAMYLCASSLELAGEAADTQYFGPGTRLTVL.

The CDR3: CASSLAGGLSETQYF. The CDR3 DNA is TGTGCCAGCAGCTTGGCCGGGGGGTTATCGGAGACCCAGTACTTC. The V call is TRBV5-4, the J call TRBJ2-5; 7 nucleotides match TRBD2. This CDR3 spans 15 amino acids. CDR1 SGHNT and CDR2 YYREEE come from the germline V gene (reference sequence). Trimming cost V 0 bases and J 5 bases; bases outside gene matches: 7.

CDR3 sequence: CASSERGGVSPDTQYF. DNA for the CDR3: TGTGCCAGCAGTGAACGGGGCGGAGTTTCTCCAGATACGCAGTATTTT. This rearrangement joins TRBV6-1 to TRBJ2-3; possibly TRBD1 or TRBD2 for D (5 bases each). CDR1 is MNHNS, CDR2 SASEGT, per germline. V lost 2 bases and J lost 4, with 16 bases in between. The CDR3 covers 16 residues.

The chain employs TRBV6-5 and TRBJ2-1; the match to TRBD2 covers 8 bases. CDR1 MNHEY and CDR2 SVGAGI come from the germline V gene. The CDR3 runs to 16 residues. V dropped 0 bases and J dropped 10; count of bases not matched to a gene: 11. The CDR3 bases are TGTGCCAGCAGTTACTCGGGCGGGAGGACCGGAGGAGAGCAGTTCTTC. This gives the protein CASSYSGGRTGGEQFF.

Concerning this clone itself: No conserved phenylalanine or tryptophan ends this CDR3, so it is likely a read error. The J gene is TRBJ2-7, the V gene TRBV4-1, with TRBD1 matching over 9 bases. This CDR3 has 15 residues. Germline lookup yields CDR1 MGHRA and CDR2 YSYEKL. Unmatched junction bases numbered 8, after V lost 3 bases and J lost 5 bases. The CDR3 region has the DNA TGCGCCAGCAGCCAGCCCGGGACAGGGTATCACGAGCAGTACCTC. Its translation: CASSQPGTGYHEQYL.

The V and J genes are TRBV28 and TRBJ2-3; TRBD2 matches at 9 bases. CDR3 length: 16 amino acids. V lost 7 bases to trimming and J lost 1 base; unmatched junction nucleotides: 9. CDR1 and CDR2 (germline): MDHEN, SYDVKM. The DNA for the CDR3 is TGTGCCAGCACTAAGAGAATAGCGGGGGGCACAGATACGCAGTATTTT. It is translated as CASTKRIAGGTDTQYF.

V usage is TRBV18 and J usage is TRBJ1-3; 10 nucleotides match TRBD1. Germline trimming cut 3 bases from V and 3 bases from J; bases unmatched to any gene: 11. In germline, CDR1 is KGHSH, CDR2 LQKENI. This CDR3 contains 18 residues. The CDR3 nucleotides read TGTGCCAGCTCACCCTACCTTTCCGGGACAGGGGTTGGAAACACCATATATTTT. Amino acids: CASSPYLSGTGVGNTIYF. Full variable domain (missing parts from reference TRBV18 and TRBJ1-3): NAGVMQNPRHLVRRRGQEARLRCSPMKGHSHVYWYRQLPEEGLKFMVYLQKENIIDESGMPKERFSAEFPKEGPSILRIQQVVRGDSAAYFCASSPYLSGTGVGNTIYFGEGSWLTVV.

The V gene is TRBV16, the J gene TRBJ2-7; 10 positions match TRBD2. Trimming removed 3 bases from V and 3 bases from J; junction bases left unmatched: 8. The CDR3 contains 16 residues. Germline V gene sequence: CDR1 KGHSY, CDR2 FQNENV. The CDR3 DNA reads as TGTGCCAGCAGCCAGGCCGGGACTAGCGCGAACTACGAGCAGTACTTC. It specifies CASSQAGTSANYEQYF.

This chain connects TRBV9 to TRBJ1-2; TRBD1 agrees at 12 bases. Looked up from germline, CDR1 is SGDLS and CDR2 is YYNGEE. Losses at the gene ends were 6 bases for V and 2 bases for J; bases not matched to a gene: 5. This CDR3 region has 15 residues. The CDR3 spells CASKAGQGANYGYTF. The DNA for the CDR3 is TGTGCCAGCAAGGCGGGACAGGGGGCAAACTATGGCTACACCTTC.

This rearrangement joins TRBV6-1 to TRBJ1-2; 11 bases line up with TRBD1. The CDR3 spans 15 residues. V dropped 7 bases and J dropped 4; count of bases not matched to a gene: 8. Germline V gene data show CDR1 as MNHNS and CDR2 as SASEGT. The CDR3 sequence: CASNLRDRGVYGYTF. The CDR3, as DNA: TGTGCCAGCAATCTCCGGGACAGGGGGGTCTATGGCTACACCTTC.

The chain combines TRBV6-5 with TRBJ1-1; D not certain. The CDR3 is 14 amino acids. The germline CDR1 and CDR2 sequences are MNHEY and SVGAGI. The V and J ends lost 5 bases and 1 base respectively, with 11 bases between them. As DNA, the CDR3 is TGTGCCAGCAGTAAGCCGGGAGGGAACACTGAAGCTTTCTTT. Its translation: CASSKPGGNTEAFF.

The CDR3 reads CASSIGNSPLHF. CDR3 in DNA: TGCGCCAGCAGCATCGGGAATTCACCCCTCCACTTT. The chain is built from TRBV5-1 and TRBJ1-6; no clear D. The ends were cut back, 4 bases at V and 7 bases at J, with 6 bases in the middle. Germline V gene data show CDR1 as SGHRS and CDR2 as YFSETQ. The CDR3 contains 12 residues.

J is TRBJ1-4 and V is TRBV7-6; unclear D gene. CDR1 SGHVS and CDR2 FNYEAQ come from the germline V gene. The CDR3 has 13 residues. V lost 6 bases and J lost 5, with 10 bases in between. In DNA, the CDR3 is TGTGCCAGCAGTCCGGCCTTGAATGAAAAACTGTTTTTT. The encoded protein is CASSPALNEKLFF.

V is TRBV4-1 and J is TRBJ2-7; TRBD2 matches at 7 bases. CDR1 and CDR2 (germline): MGHRA, YSYEKL. With V trimmed by 1 base and J by 3 bases, 12 bases remained unmatched. The CDR3 spans 17 residues. The CDR3 spells CASSQVNSGLRIYEQYF. The CDR3 DNA follows: TGCGCCAGCAGCCAAGTGAATAGCGGGTTAAGGATCTACGAGCAGTACTTC.

J is TRBJ1-5 and V is TRBV10-1, with D possibly TRBD1 on 5 matching bases. The germline CDR1 and CDR2 sequences are WNHNN and SYGVQD (reference sequence). Trimming pared 5 bases from V and 7 bases from J, leaving 15 bases between. This CDR3 comprises 14 residues. CDR3 bases: TGCGCCAGCAGTCCGGGGGGGGTCGGGCAGCCCCAGCATTTT. Its protein product is CASSPGGVGQPQHF.